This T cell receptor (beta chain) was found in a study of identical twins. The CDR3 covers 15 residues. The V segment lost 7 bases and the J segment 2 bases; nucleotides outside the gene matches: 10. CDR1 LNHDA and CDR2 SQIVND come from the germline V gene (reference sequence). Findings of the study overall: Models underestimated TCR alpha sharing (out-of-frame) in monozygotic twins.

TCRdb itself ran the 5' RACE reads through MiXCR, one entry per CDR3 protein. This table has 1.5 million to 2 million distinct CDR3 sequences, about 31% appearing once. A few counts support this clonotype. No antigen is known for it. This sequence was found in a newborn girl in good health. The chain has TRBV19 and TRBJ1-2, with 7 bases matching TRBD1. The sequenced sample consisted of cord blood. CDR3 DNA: TGTGCCAGTACTAAACAGGGGCCCACCAACTATGGCTACACCTTC. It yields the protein CASTKQGPTNYGYTF.